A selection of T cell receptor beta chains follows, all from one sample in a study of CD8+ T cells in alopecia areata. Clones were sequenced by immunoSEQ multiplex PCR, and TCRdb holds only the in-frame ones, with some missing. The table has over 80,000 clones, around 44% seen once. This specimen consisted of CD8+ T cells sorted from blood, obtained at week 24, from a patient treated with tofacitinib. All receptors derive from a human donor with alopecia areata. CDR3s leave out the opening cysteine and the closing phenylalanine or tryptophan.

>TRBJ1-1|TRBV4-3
ASSQREAADTEAF
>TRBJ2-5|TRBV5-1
ASSSGQGEETQY
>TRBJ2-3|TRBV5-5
ASSQEVAGYTDTQY
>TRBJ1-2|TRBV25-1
ASSAYDGGYGYT
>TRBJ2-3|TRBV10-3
AINKGLAGADTQY
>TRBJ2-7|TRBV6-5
ASRDPRAYEQY
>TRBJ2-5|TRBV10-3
AILDEWKTQY
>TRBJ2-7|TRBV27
ASSSIDRAYEQY
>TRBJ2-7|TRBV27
ASSFYPSGEQY
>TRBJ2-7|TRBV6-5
ASSYGSSREQY
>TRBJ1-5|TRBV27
ASSATYRGGDQPQH
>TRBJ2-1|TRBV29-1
SVEGTGLAVEQF
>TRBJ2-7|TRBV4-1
ASSPQGQGGYEQY
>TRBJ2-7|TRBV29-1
SVQGVYEQY
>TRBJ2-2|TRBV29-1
SVTTGDIEELF
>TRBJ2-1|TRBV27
ASRTSGRIDNEQF
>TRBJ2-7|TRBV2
ATGFSGSYEQY
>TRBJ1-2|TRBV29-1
SVEVGTGGDYGYT
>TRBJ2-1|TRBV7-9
ASRSDVNNEQF
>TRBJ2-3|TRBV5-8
ASSPGLAADTQY
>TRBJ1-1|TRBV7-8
ASSSTGRWTEAF
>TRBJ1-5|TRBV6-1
ASQNWFYGNQPQH
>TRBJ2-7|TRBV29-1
SVEIRTGTAYEQY
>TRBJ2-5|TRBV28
ASSFGRQSQETQY
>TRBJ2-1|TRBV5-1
ASSLWTLSSYNEQF
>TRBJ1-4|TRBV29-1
SVDGGLGEKLF
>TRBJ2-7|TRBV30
AWSQELAGPEQY
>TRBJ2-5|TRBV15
ATSRDGVQETQY
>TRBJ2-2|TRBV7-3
ASSPNETQNTGELF
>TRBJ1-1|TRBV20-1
SARGGTEAF
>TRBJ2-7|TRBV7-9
ASSLAGGVDEQY
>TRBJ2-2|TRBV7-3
ASSLTIPGELF
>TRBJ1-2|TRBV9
ASSPGLGDTRRGYT
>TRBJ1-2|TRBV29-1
SVDGTEGAGYT
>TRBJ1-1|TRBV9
ASSVGYGNTEAF
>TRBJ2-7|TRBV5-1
ASSLEWGSSYEQY
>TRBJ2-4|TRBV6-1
ASMPIAGGEY
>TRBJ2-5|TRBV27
ASSLGGNGQETQY
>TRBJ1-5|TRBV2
ASSGRTAYSNQPQH
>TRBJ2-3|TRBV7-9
ASSPRLGTHTDTQY
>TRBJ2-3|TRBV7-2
ASRPGARDTQY
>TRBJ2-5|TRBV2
ASSQLLASGSWTETQY
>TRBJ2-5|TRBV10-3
AISDLDRQETQY
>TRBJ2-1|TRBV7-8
ASSLLSREQGLYNEQF
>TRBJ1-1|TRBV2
ARTAHLSSRPEAF
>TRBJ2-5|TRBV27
ASSYRTTGETQY
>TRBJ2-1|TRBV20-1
SARVYNEQF
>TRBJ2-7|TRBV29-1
SVEDRTSGYEQY
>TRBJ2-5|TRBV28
ASSLYTSGSLETQY
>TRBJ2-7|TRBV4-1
ASSGTGGPYEQY
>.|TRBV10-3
AISGSGRDPYEQY
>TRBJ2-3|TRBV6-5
ASRWLAGVSDTQY
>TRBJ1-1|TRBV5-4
ASSFRTGGTEAF
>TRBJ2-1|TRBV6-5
ASSLDRGEQF
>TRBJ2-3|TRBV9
ASSDRGPSTDTQY
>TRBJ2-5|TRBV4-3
ASSQDRVGGGQETQY
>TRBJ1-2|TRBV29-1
SVRTGWDYGYT
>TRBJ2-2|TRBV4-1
ASSRWETLAADTGELF
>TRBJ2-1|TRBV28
ASSLGGPEQF